The T cell receptor beta chain under discussion was sequenced for a study of OX40 agonist ivuxolimab in advanced cancers. Whole-study context: The patients received agonistic anti-OX40 (CD134) antibody ivuxolimab. Every 2 weeks, patients got intravenous ivuxolimab at one of six dose levels (0.01-10 mg/kg). Having had anti-PD-1, anti-PD-L1 or anti-CTLA-4 therapy before was allowed, and roughly 40% had some.

The assay was immunoSEQ multiplex PCR, and TCRdb's table has in-frame clones only and misses some. Found here are some 27,000 clones, about nine tenths of them singletons; the top ten hold about 24%. The CDR3 length is 12 residues. V was clipped by 8 bases and J by 2 bases; unmatched bases: 3. Per germline, CDR1 LNHDA and CDR2 SQIVND (reference sequence). With regard to this clone: As yet, its antigen is unknown.

Broader study findings: At 0.1 to 3.0 mg/kg, clonal expansion of CD4+ and CD8+ blood T cells had occurred by week 6.

The chain joins TRBV19 to TRBJ2-7, with TRBD2 matching over 7 bases. The TCR comes from an adult with an advanced solid tumor such as melanoma, head and neck, liver or kidney cancer. Sample: CD4+ or CD8+ T cells sorted from blood, taken in a trial of the OX40 agonist ivuxolimab. CDR3 nucleotide sequence: TGTGCCAGTCTAGCGGTAACCTACGAGCAGTACTTC. This codes for CASLAVTYEQYF.